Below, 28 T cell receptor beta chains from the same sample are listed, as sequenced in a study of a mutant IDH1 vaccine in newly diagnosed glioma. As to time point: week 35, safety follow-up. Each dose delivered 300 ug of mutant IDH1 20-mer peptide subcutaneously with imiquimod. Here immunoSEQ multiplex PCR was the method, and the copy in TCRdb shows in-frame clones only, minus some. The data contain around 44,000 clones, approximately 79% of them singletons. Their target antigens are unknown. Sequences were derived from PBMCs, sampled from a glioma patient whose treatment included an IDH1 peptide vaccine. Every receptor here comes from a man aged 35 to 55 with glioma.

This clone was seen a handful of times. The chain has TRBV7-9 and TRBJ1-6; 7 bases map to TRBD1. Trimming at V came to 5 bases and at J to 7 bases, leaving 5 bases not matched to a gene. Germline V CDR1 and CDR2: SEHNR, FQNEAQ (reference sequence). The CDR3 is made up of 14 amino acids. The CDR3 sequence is CASSPGQKNSPLHF. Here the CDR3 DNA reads TGTGCCAGCAGCCCGGGACAGAAAAATTCACCCCTCCACTTT.

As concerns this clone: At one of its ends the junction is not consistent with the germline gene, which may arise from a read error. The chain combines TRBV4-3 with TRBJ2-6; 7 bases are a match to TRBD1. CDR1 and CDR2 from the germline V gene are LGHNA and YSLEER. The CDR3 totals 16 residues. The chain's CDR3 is CVSSQAGGSGANVLTF. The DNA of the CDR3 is TGCGTCAGCAGCCAAGCAGGGGGCTCTGGGGCCAACGTCCTGACTTTC.

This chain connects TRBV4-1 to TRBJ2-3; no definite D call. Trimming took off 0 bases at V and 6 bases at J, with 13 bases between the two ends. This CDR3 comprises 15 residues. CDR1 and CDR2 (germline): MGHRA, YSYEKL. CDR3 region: CASSQDPTDSDTQYF. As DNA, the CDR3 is TGCGCCAGCAGCCAAGATCCTACAGATTCCGATACGCAGTATTTT.

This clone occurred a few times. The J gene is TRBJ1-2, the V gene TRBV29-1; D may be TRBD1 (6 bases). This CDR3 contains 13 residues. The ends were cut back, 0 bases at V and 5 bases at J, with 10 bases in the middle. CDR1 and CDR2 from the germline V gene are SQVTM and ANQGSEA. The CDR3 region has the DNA TGCAGCGTTGAAGATAGGGGGGAATATGGCTACACCTTC. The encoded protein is CSVEDRGEYGYTF.

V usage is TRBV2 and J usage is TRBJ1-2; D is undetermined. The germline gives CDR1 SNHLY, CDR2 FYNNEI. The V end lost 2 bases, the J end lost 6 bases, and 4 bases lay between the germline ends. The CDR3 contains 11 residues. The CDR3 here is CASSERDGYTF. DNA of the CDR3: TGTGCCAGCAGTGAACGGGATGGCTACACCTTC.

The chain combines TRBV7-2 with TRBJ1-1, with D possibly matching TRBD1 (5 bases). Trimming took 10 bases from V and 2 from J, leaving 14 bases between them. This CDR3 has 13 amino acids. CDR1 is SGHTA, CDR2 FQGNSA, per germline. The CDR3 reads CATATESNTEAFF. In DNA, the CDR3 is TGTGCCACCGCGACAGAGAGTAACACTGAAGCTTTCTTT.

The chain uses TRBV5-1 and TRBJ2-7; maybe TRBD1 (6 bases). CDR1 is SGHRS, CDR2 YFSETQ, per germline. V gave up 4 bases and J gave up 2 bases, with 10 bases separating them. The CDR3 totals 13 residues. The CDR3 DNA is TGCGCCAGCAGCCCCGGGGACACCTACGAGCAGTACTTC. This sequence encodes CASSPGDTYEQYF. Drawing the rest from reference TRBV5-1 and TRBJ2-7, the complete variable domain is KAGVTQTPRYLIKTRGQQVTLSCSPISGHRSVSWYQQTPGQGLQFLFEYFSETQRNKGNFPGRFSGRQFSNSRSEMNVSTLELGDSALYLCASSPGDTYEQYFGPGTRLTVT.

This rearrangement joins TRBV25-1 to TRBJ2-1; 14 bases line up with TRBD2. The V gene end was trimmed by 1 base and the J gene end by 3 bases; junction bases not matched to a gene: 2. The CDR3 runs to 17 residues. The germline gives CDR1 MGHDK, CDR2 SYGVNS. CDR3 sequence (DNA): TGTGCCAGCAGTGAATTAGGGACTAGCGGGGGCTACAATGAGCAGTTCTTC. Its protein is CASSELGTSGGYNEQFF.

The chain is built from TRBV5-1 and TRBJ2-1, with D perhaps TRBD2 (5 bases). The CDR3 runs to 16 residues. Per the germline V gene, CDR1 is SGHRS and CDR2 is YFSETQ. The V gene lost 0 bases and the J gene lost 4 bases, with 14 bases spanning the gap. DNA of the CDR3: TGCGCCAGCAGCTTGGGTTACCAACTAGTTTACAATGAGCAGTTCTTC. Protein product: CASSLGYQLVYNEQFF.

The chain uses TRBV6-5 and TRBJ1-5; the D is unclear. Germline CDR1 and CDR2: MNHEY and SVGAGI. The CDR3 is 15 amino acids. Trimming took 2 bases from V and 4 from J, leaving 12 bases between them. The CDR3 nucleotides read TGTGCCAGCAGTTACGCATTCGGCGCTAATCAGCCCCAGCATTTT. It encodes CASSYAFGANQPQHF.

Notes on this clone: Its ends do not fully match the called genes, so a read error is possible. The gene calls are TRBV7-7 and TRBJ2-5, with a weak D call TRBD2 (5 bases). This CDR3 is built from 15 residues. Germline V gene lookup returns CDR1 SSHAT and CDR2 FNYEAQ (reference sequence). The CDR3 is CASSLLGSLGETQYF. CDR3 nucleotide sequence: TGTGCTAGCAGCTTACTGGGGAGCCTCGGAGAGACCCAGTACTTC.

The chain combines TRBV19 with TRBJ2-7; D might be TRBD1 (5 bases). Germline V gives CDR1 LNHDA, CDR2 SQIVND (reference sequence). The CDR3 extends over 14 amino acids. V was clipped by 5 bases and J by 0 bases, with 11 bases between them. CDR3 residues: CASSPAGSSYEQYF. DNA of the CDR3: TGTGCCAGTAGTCCGGCAGGGTCCTCCTACGAGCAGTACTTC. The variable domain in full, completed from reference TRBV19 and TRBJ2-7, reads DGGITQSPKYLFRKEGQNVTLSCEQNLNHDAMYWYRQDPGQGLRLIYYSQIVNDFQKGDIAEGYSVSREKKESFPLTVTSAQKNPTAFYLCASSPAGSSYEQYFGPGTRLTVT.

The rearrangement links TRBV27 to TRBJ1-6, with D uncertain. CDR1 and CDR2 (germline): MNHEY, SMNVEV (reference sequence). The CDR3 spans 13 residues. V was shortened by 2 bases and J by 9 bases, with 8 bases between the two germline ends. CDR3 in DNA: TGTGCCAGCAGTTTAGGCAGAACTTCACCCCTCCACTTT. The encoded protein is CASSLGRTSPLHF.

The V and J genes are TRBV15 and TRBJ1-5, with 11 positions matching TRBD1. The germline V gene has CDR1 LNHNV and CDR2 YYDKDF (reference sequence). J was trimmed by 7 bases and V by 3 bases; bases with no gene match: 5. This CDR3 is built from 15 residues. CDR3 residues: CATSSRDRGEQPQHF. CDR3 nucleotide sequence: TGTGCCACCAGCAGCCGGGACAGGGGGGAACAGCCCCAGCATTTT. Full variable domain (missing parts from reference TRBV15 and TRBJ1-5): DAMVIQNPRYQVTQFGKPVTLSCSQTLNHNVMYWYQQKSSQAPKLLFHYYDKDFNNEADTPDNFQSRRPNTSFCFLDIRSPGLGDTAMYLCATSSRDRGEQPQHFGDGTRLSIL.

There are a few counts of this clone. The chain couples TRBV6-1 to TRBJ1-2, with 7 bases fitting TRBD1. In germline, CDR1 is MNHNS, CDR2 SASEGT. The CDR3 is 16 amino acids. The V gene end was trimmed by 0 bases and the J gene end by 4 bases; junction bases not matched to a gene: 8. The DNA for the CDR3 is TGTGCCAGCAGTGAAGCCGAGGACAGGCCCCCCTATGGCTACACCTTC. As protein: CASSEAEDRPPYGYTF.

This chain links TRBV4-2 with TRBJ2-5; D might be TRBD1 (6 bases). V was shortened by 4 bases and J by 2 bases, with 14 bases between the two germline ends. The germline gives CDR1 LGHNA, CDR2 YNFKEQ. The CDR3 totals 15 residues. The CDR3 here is CASSRSGTNQETQYF. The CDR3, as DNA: TGTGCCAGCAGCCGGTCCGGGACAAATCAAGAGACCCAGTACTTC.

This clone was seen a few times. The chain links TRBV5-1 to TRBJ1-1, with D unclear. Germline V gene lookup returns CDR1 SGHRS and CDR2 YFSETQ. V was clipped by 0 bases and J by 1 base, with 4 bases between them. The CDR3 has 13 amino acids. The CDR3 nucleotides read TGCGCCAGCAGCTTGGGGACGAACACTGAAGCTTTCTTT. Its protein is CASSLGTNTEAFF.

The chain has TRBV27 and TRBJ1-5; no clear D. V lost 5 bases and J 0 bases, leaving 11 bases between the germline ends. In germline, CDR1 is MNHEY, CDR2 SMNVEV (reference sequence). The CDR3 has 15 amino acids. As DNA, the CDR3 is TGTGCCAGCAGTGCTCTCCCATATAGCAATCAGCCCCAGCATTTT. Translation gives CASSALPYSNQPQHF.

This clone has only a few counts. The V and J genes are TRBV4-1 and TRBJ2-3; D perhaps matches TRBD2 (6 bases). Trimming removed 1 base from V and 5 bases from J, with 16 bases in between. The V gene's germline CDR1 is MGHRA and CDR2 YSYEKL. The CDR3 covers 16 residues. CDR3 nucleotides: TGCGCCAGCAGCCAAGGGGCAGCGGGTCTTGGAGATACGCAGTATTTT. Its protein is CASSQGAAGLGDTQYF.

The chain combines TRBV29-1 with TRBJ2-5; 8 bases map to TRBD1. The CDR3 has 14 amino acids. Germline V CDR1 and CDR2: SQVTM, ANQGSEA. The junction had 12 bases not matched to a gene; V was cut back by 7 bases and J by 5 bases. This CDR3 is CSASRGPVLETQYF. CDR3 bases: TGCAGCGCAAGCAGGGGGCCGGTTTTGGAGACCCAGTACTTC.

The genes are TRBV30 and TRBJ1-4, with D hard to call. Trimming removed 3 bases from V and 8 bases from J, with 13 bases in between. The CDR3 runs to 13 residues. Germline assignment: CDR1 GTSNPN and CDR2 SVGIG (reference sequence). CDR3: CAWSGESREKLFF. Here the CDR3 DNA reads TGTGCCTGGAGCGGGGAAAGCAGGGAAAAACTGTTTTTT.

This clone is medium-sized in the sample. The CDR3: CASSDTMTGGIYEQYF. CDR3 bases: TGTGCCAGCAGTGATACCATGACAGGGGGCATCTACGAGCAGTACTTC. The V gene is TRBV2, the J gene TRBJ2-7; 10 bases line up with TRBD1. J gave up 3 bases and V 3 bases, and 8 bases lay outside the gene matches. There are 16 residues in the CDR3. Germline CDR1 is SNHLY and CDR2 is FYNNEI.

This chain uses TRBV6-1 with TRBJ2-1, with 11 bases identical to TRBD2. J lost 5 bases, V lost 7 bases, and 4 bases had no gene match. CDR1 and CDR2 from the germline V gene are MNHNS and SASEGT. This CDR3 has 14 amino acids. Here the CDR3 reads CASNRLAGNNEQFF. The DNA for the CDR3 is TGTGCCAGCAATAGACTAGCGGGAAACAATGAGCAGTTCTTC.

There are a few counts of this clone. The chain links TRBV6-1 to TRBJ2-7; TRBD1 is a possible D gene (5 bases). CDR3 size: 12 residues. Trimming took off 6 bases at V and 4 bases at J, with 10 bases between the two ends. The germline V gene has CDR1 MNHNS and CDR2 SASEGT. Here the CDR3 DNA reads TGTGCCAGCAGCAGGGTAGGGTACGAGCAGTACTTC. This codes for CASSRVGYEQYF.

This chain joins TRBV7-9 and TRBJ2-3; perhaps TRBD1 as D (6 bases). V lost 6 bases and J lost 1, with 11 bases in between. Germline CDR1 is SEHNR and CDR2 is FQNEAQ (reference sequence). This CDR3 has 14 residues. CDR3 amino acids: CASRPRQGTDTQYF. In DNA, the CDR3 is TGTGCCAGCAGGCCAAGACAGGGCACAGATACGCAGTATTTT.

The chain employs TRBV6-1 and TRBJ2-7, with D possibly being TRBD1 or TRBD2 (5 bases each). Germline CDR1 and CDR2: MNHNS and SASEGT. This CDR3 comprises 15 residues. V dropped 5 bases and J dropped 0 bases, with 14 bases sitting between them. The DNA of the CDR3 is TGTGCCAGCAGTTCCGGGACGGAGAGCTCCTACGAGCAGTACTTC. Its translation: CASSSGTESSYEQYF.

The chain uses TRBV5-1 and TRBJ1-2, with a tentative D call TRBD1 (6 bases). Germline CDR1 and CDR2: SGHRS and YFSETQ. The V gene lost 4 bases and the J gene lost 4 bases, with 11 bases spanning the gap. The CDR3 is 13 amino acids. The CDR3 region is CASSAGQPYGYTF. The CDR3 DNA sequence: TGCGCCAGCAGCGCGGGACAACCCTATGGCTACACCTTC. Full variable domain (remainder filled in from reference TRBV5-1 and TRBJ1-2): KAGVTQTPRYLIKTRGQQVTLSCSPISGHRSVSWYQQTPGQGLQFLFEYFSETQRNKGNFPGRFSGRQFSNSRSEMNVSTLELGDSALYLCASSAGQPYGYTFGSGTRLTVV.

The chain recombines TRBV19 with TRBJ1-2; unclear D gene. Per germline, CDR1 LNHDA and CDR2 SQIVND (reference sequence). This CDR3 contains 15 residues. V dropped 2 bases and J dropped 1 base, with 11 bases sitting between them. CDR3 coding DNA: TGTGCCAGTAGTATAATAGCAGGACTTAACTATGGCTACACCTTC. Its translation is CASSIIAGLNYGYTF.